This T cell receptor beta chain was captured by sequencing in a study of low-dose radiotherapy and immunotherapy resistance in tumors. On the study more broadly: It was 1 Gy per fraction every two weeks that Cohort 2 received, adding up to 13 Gy over 26 weeks. Once cycle 1 day 1 began, patients took oral aspirin 300 mg daily for four cycles.

Sample time point: after trial treatment. Treatment: LDRT plus nivolumab, ipilimumab, low-dose cyclophosphamide and aspirin (RACIN trial). Enrollment required an advanced solid tumor negative for tumor-infiltrating lymphocytes. This clonotype appeared many times. TRAV and TRBV primers primed cDNA for both TCRalpha and TCRbeta. For amplifying TCRs, the PCR ran for about 22 cycles with Phusion, which was used together with a constant-region primer and the adapter on the V primers. TCRdb analysed the reads with MiXCR anew, one entry per CDR3 protein. The sample lists fewer than 50,000 distinct CDR3 sequences; about 25% were seen once. Here the sequenced sample was PBMCs, taken after low-dose radiotherapy plus immunotherapy. The TCR was taken from a male donor with prostate cancer.

CDR3: CSAPDGRNMNTEAFF. The CDR3 DNA sequence: TGCAGTGCCCCCGACGGGCGTAATATGAACACTGAAGCTTTCTTT. This chain links TRBV20-1 with TRBJ1-1; D uncertain. The CDR3 spans 15 residues. Germline V gene data show CDR1 as DFQATT and CDR2 as SNEGSKA (reference sequence). V was clipped by 6 bases and J by 0 bases, with 17 bases between them.